This T cell receptor (beta chain) emerged from a study of control samples from healthy donors and cancer patients. The CDR3 has 13 residues. CDR1 is GTSNPN, CDR2 SVGIG, per germline (reference sequence). The ends were cut back, 4 bases at V and 4 bases at J, with 11 bases in the middle. Clones were sequenced by immunoSEQ multiplex PCR, and TCRdb holds only the in-frame ones, with some missing. The sample records roughly 130,000 clones, about 85% being singletons. Sequencing used blood. V and J are TRBV30 and TRBJ2-1; D unresolved. The source is a woman in her twenties or thirties in good health. CDR3 coding DNA: TGTGCCTGGAACCCGGGTGGATACAATGAGCAGTTCTTC. Protein sequence: CAWNPGGYNEQFF.